This T cell receptor beta chain stems from a study of blood T cell repertoires in COVID-19 (dated by TCRdb to about 2020). Broadly, across the study: Samples covering the acute and convalescent phases of COVID-19 were provided by collaborators in the United States, Italy and Spain. The repertoires were released in a freely available public database meant as a resource for research on the immune response to SARS-CoV-2. Deeply sampled blood TCRbeta repertoires from subjects exposed to, actively infected with, or recovered from COVID-19 were included in the dataset. The prospective study material was composed of cDNA or gDNA derived from T cells, B-cell-depleted T cells, or PBMCs. The sample metadata nearly always contained a de-identified subject ID, COVID-19 status, age in years and sex. Where available, HLA class I and class II types were taken from metadata supplied by the sample provider and were not determined by assay-based typing. The samples were drawn from the first 160 participants of the ongoing ImmuneRACE study and from some 1,300 subjects provided by 6 global collaborators.

TCRbeta CDR3 regions were amplified from genomic DNA using the immunoSEQ Assay, a bias-controlled multiplex PCR. In the authors' own workflow: Within the assay, amplification of reference gene primers was used to estimate how many nucleated cells each sample contained. To quantify the absolute abundance of each unique TCRbeta CDR3 rearrangement, sequence reads were collapsed and filtered. For each sample, productive Simpson clonality was calculated as the square root of Simpson's diversity index over productive rearrangements. TCRdb's version of the immuneACCESS table is confined to in-frame rearrangements and falls short of the full clone set. An unresolved V gene accounts for under half of the shortfall where checked; the remainder is of unknown origin. V, J and clone size are taken as reported in that table, and D and trimming were inferred from the DNA itself. This sample gives 150,000 to 200,000 clones in total; around 74% of them show up just once. The ten biggest clones cover around 2.7% of the sample.

CDR1 and CDR2 are drawn from the germline V gene: SGHDN, FVKESK. From the cysteine through the phenylalanine, the CDR3 covers 12 amino acids. The only DNA kept is the CDR3, 36 bases in frame from the first base. At the junction V is shortened by 1 base and J by 3 bases, with 3 bases in between. With regard to this clone: The antigen this receptor binds is unknown. The input lacks base qualities; no much larger clone sits a single base away.

Overall results and qualifications from the work: The amount of clinical and demographic metadata varied by source and participant and was provided uncurated.

Collaborating institutions collected whole blood in K2EDTA tubes following their own protocols. For TCRbeta analysis, collaborator samples were shipped as frozen whole blood, as isolated PBMCs, or as DNA extracted from either sample type. This TCR was sampled from a man aged 65-85 years with acute or convalescent COVID-19. Material for sequencing was peripheral blood. In this chain, TRBV14 is recombined with TRBJ1-2, with the identity of the D gene unclear. The CDR3 region reads CASSQADYGYTF. The nucleotide sequence is given as TGTGCCAGCAGCCAAGCAGACTATGGCTACACCTTC.